Listed below are T cell receptor beta chains from one sample, sequenced in a study of T cell responses to AZD1222 COVID-19 vaccine. Assay used: immunoSEQ multiplex PCR; TCRdb lists only in-frame clones, some missing. This sample has fewer than 90,000 clones, with 70% to 90% found just once. The sample was peripheral blood, taken on day 0 of AZD1222 vaccination. The receptors shown here come from an adult in good health. The CDR3 runs from the conserved cysteine through the conserved F or W. A D gene is named only where the DNA matches it firmly. Clone size is not always given. Where it is, it says once, few, many or a class for expanded clones.

D: NA
size: NA
V: TRBV15
J: TRBJ1-6
DNA: TGTGCCACCAGCGGTGGTGTAGGGCATTCACCCCTCCACTTT
CDR3: CATSGGVGHSPLHF

D: TRBD1
size: NA
V: TRBV27
J: TRBJ1-6
DNA: TGTGCCAGCAGTTTCGGCGGGACAGGGCTCGATTCACCCCTCCACTTT
CDR3: CASSFGGTGLDSPLHF

D: NA
size: NA
V: TRBV7-9
J: TRBJ1-2
DNA: TGTGCCAGCAGCTTATCTTCTTCGGGTGGGTTCGGCTACACCTTC
CDR3: CASSLSSSGGFGYTF

D: NA
size: NA
V: TRBV24-1
J: TRBJ2-5
DNA: TGTGCCACCAGTGACCCCTCCCGTGGGCAAGAGACCCAGTACTTC
CDR3: CATSDPSRGQETQYF

D: NA
size: NA
V: TRBV10-3
J: TRBJ2-2
DNA: TGTGCCACCGAGGAGGGGGCGAACACCGGGGAGCTGTTTTTT
CDR3: CATEEGANTGELFF

D: TRBD2
size: few
V: TRBV24-1
J: TRBJ2-1
DNA: TGTGCCACCAGTGAGACTAGCGGGAGCTCCTACAATGAGCAGTTCTTC
CDR3: CATSETSGSSYNEQFF

D: TRBD1
size: NA
V: TRBV19
J: TRBJ2-2
DNA: TGTGCCAGTAGTTTGGCGGGACAGGGGAGTAACACCGGGGAGCTGTTTTTT
CDR3: CASSLAGQGSNTGELFF

D: NA
size: NA
V: TRBV3-1/TRBV3-2
J: TRBJ2-1
DNA: TGTGCCAGCAGCCAAGTTCTTAATGAGCAGTTCTTC
CDR3: CASSQVLNEQFF

D: TRBD1
size: once
V: TRBV29-1
J: TRBJ1-1
DNA: TGCAGCGCTGAACCAGGGGGGAACACTGAAGCTTTCTTT
CDR3: CSAEPGGNTEAFF

D: NA
size: NA
V: TRBV5-1
J: TRBJ1-5
DNA: TGCGCCAGCAGCTTGGGGGCAGGGTCGGAACCCCAGCATTTT
CDR3: CASSLGAGSEPQHF

D: TRBD2
size: NA
V: TRBV7-9
J: TRBJ2-7
DNA: TGTGCCAGCAGCTTAGGTTTGCTAGCGGGTTCCTACGAGCAGTACTTC
CDR3: CASSLGLLAGSYEQYF

D: NA
size: NA
V: TRBV28
J: TRBJ1-2
DNA: TGTGCCAGCAGTGGTCCGAACTATGGCTACACCTTC
CDR3: CASSGPNYGYTF

D: TRBD1
size: NA
V: TRBV12-3/TRBV12-4
J: TRBJ2-2
DNA: TGTGCCAGCAGGTTCCGGGACAGGGGGGAGCTGTTTTTT
CDR3: CASRFRDRGELFF

D: TRBD1
size: NA
V: TRBV27
J: TRBJ1-6
DNA: TGTGCCAGCAGTCGACAGGGAAATTCACCCCTCCACTTT
CDR3: CASSRQGNSPLHF

D: NA
size: NA
V: TRBV5-4
J: TRBJ2-6
DNA: TGTGCCAGCAGCTTGCCCCCTCGCGCTGGGGCCAACGTCCTGACTTTC
CDR3: CASSLPPRAGANVLTF

D: NA
size: NA
V: TRBV20-1
J: TRBJ1-1
DNA: TGCAGTGCTAGTATACGCAGCAACACTGAAGCTTTCTTT
CDR3: CSASIRSNTEAFF

D: NA
size: once
V: TRBV21-1
J: TRBJ2-1
DNA: TGTGCCAGCAGCAAAGCCAGGACAGGGGCCACCTACAATGAGCAGTTCTTC
CDR3: CASSKARTGATYNEQFF

D: TRBD2
size: NA
V: TRBV5-4
J: TRBJ2-3
DNA: TGTGCCAGCAGCCCGGGAGGAGGGAGCACAGATACGCAGTATTTT
CDR3: CASSPGGGSTDTQYF

D: NA
size: NA
V: TRBV27
J: TRBJ1-5
DNA: TGTGCCAGCAGAGCGACAGGATCGGTCCAGCCCCAGCATTTT
CDR3: CASRATGSVQPQHF

D: NA
size: few
V: TRBV6-6
J: TRBJ2-5
DNA: TGTGCCAGCAGTTACTCGGACACCCCAGAGACCCAGTACTTC
CDR3: CASSYSDTPETQYF

D: NA
size: NA
V: TRBV12-5
J: TRBJ1-2
DNA: TGTGCTAGTGCCTATGGGGGTAACTATGGCTACACCTTC
CDR3: CASAYGGNYGYTF

D: NA
size: NA
V: TRBV5-1
J: TRBJ1-4
DNA: TGCGCCAGCAGCTTGGTAGGGTCTCCCGCGGAGAAACTGTTTTTT
CDR3: CASSLVGSPAEKLFF

D: NA
size: NA
V: TRBV28
J: TRBJ1-2
DNA: TGTGCCAGCAGGCCCTCGGGGGGGAACTATGGCTACACCTTC
CDR3: CASRPSGGNYGYTF

D: TRBD2
size: NA
V: TRBV7-2
J: TRBJ2-2
DNA: TGTGCCAGCAGCCCCAGGGTAGCGGGGGGGACGAACACCGGGGAGCTGTTTTTT
CDR3: CASSPRVAGGTNTGELFF

D: TRBD1
size: NA
V: TRBV28
J: TRBJ1-2
DNA: TGTGCCAGCAGCTTGACAGGGCTCTATGGCTACACCTTC
CDR3: CASSLTGLYGYTF

D: NA
size: NA
V: TRBV28
J: TRBJ2-1
DNA: TGTGCCACTCGTTTGGGACAAACCTACAATGAGCAGTTCTTC
CDR3: CATRLGQTYNEQFF

D: NA
size: NA
V: TRBV19
J: TRBJ2-1
DNA: TGTGCCAGTAGCCTGAGGTCGACCGGGGCTCAGTTCTTC
CDR3: CASSLRSTGAQFF

D: NA
size: NA
V: TRBV4-1
J: TRBJ2-7
DNA: TGCGCCAGCAGCCAAGATCCGCGGAGCGGCTTCCCCTACGAGCAGTACTTC
CDR3: CASSQDPRSGFPYEQYF

D: TRBD1
size: NA
V: TRBV28
J: TRBJ2-3
DNA: TGTGCCAGCAGTTTATACAGGGGGTCCCGCACAGATACGCAGTATTTT
CDR3: CASSLYRGSRTDTQYF

D: NA
size: NA
V: TRBV2
J: TRBJ1-1
DNA: TGTGCCAGCAGCCCCCTGGGTGGGGCTGGAGCTTTCTTT
CDR3: CASSPLGGAGAFF

D: NA
size: NA
V: TRBV11-2
J: TRBJ2-2
DNA: TGTGCCAGCAGCTTTAGTTTTTTGGGGGGCCGACGAACCGGGGAGCTGTTTTTT
CDR3: CASSFSFLGGRRTGELFF

D: NA
size: NA
V: TRBV5-4
J: TRBJ1-2
DNA: TGTGCCAGCAGGGGGAGGCGGCCACGCAGCGGCTACACCTTC
CDR3: CASRGRRPRSGYTF

D: NA
size: NA
V: TRBV6-5
J: TRBJ2-7
DNA: TGTGCCAGCAGGGGTAGCGTCTACGAGCAGTACTTC
CDR3: CASRGSVYEQYF

D: TRBD1
size: NA
V: TRBV28
J: TRBJ2-7
DNA: TGTGCCAGCAGTTTAGCAGGGGGCCCTTACGAGCAGTACTTC
CDR3: CASSLAGGPYEQYF

D: TRBD1
size: NA
V: TRBV6-5
J: TRBJ1-5
DNA: TGTGCCAGCATGAGGGGGCGCGATCAGCCCCAGCATTTT
CDR3: CASMRGRDQPQHF

D: TRBD2
size: NA
V: TRBV5-1
J: TRBJ2-2
DNA: TGCGCCAGCAGCTTGGCGGGGGGGCTCGCCGGGGAGCTGTTTTTT
CDR3: CASSLAGGLAGELFF